The rows below give T cell receptor beta chains drawn from one sample of a study of cytomegalovirus exposure and HLA in healthy donors. Profiling relied on immunoSEQ multiplex PCR, and the TCRdb table lists in-frame clones only, not all of them. The sample lists 150,000 to 160,000 clones, approximately 86% occurring once. The specimen sequenced was PBMCs. The receptors shown here come from a man younger than 35 in good health and CMV-seropositive. CDR3s include the opening cysteine and the closing phenylalanine or tryptophan. A D gene is named only where the DNA matches it firmly. Only part of the rows carry a size: once, few, many, or a class if the clone is expanded.

d_call | clone_size | j_call | v_call | cdr3_aa | cdr3_nt
TRBD1 | NA | TRBJ2-5 | TRBV5-4 | CASIQLQGAQETQYF | TGTGCCAGCATCCAGCTACAGGGGGCTCAAGAGACCCAGTACTTC
NA | many | TRBJ2-7 | TRBV4-2 | CASSQDTDGSYEQYF | TGTGCCAGCAGCCAAGATACGGACGGGAGCTACGAGCAGTACTTC
NA | NA | TRBJ2-7 | TRBV9 | CASSPISQGYEQYF | TGTGCCAGCAGCCCTATCTCACAGGGTTACGAGCAGTACTTC
NA | NA | TRBJ2-2 | TRBV20-1 | CMIGRGGELFF | TGCATGATTGGTCGGGGCGGGGAGCTGTTTTTT
TRBD1 | few | TRBJ1-6 | TRBV6-5 | CASRDGQGNNSPLHF | TGTGCCAGCAGGGACGGACAGGGGAATAATTCACCCCTCCACTTT
NA | NA | TRBJ1-3 | TRBV7-3 | CASSRGGSGNTIYF | TGTGCCAGCAGCCGAGGGGGCTCTGGAAACACCATATATTTT
NA | NA | TRBJ2-3 | TRBV15 | CATRMGSSTDTQYF | TGTGCCACCCGGATGGGGAGTAGCACAGATACGCAGTATTTT
TRBD1 | NA | TRBJ2-7 | TRBV6-5 | CASSYTTGPYEQYF | TGTGCCAGCAGTTACACGACAGGGCCTTACGAGCAGTACTTC
TRBD2 | few | TRBJ2-7 | TRBV27 | CASSIAGGSSYEQYF | TGTGCCAGCAGTATTGCGGGGGGGAGCTCCTACGAGCAGTACTTC
TRBD2 | NA | TRBJ2-5 | TRBV7-2 | CASSLGSSGGQETQYF | TGTGCCAGCAGCTTAGGGTCTAGCGGGGGACAAGAGACCCAGTACTTC
TRBD1 | NA | TRBJ1-2 | TRBV15 | CATSVGGAVRGLGYGYTF | TGTGCCACCAGCGTAGGGGGCGCGGTGCGGGGACTAGGCTATGGCTACACCTTC
NA | NA | TRBJ2-3 | TRBV7-2 | CASSSLAGTTDTQYF | TGTGCCAGCAGCTCCCTGGCGGGGACCACAGATACGCAGTATTTT
NA | NA | TRBJ2-1 | TRBV2 | CASSESQLDNEQFF | TGTGCCAGCAGTGAATCCCAACTAGACAATGAGCAGTTCTTC
TRBD1 | NA | TRBJ1-2 | TRBV5-1 | CASSSFRRGTDLYGYTF | TGCGCCAGCAGCTCCTTCCGGAGAGGGACAGATCTTTATGGCTACACCTTC
NA | NA | TRBJ2-1 | TRBV19 | CASSNSNQGTYNEQFF | TGTGCCAGTAGTAACTCGAATCAGGGAACCTACAATGAGCAGTTCTTC
TRBD1 | NA | TRBJ1-5 | TRBV7-8 | CATMADRLGQPQHF | TGTGCCACTATGGCGGACAGGTTGGGTCAGCCCCAGCATTTT
TRBD1 | NA | TRBJ2-7 | TRBV19 | CASSISGGTYEQYF | TGTGCCAGTAGTATTTCAGGGGGAACCTACGAGCAGTACTTC
NA | NA | TRBJ2-6 | TRBV10-2 | CASRPTGSGANVLTF | TGCGCCAGCAGACCCACAGGGTCTGGGGCCAACGTCCTGACTTTC
TRBD2 | once | TRBJ2-1 | TRBV4-3 | CASSHRIAGGIYNEQFF | TGCGCCAGCAGCCACAGAATAGCGGGGGGAATCTACAATGAGCAGTTCTTC
TRBD1 | NA | TRBJ1-2 | TRBV11-3 | CASSLVGPRQGRFGYTF | TGTGCCAGCAGCTTGGTCGGACCCAGACAGGGAAGGTTTGGCTACACCTTC
TRBD2 | NA | TRBJ2-1 | TRBV10-3 | CAISGPTSGGSQFF | TGTGCCATCAGTGGCCCGACTAGCGGGGGGTCTCAGTTCTTC
NA | NA | TRBJ2-7 | TRBV11-3 | CASSFNRDKEQYF | TGTGCCAGCAGCTTCAACAGGGATAAAGAGCAGTACTTC
NA | few | TRBJ2-5 | TRBV7-3 | CASSLGGRGETQYF | TGTGCCAGCAGCTTAGGGGGCCGGGGAGAGACCCAGTACTTC
NA | NA | TRBJ1-3 | TRBV9 | CASSVRGATGNTIYF | TGTGCCAGCAGCGTACGGGGGGCTACTGGAAACACCATATATTTT
TRBD1 | NA | TRBJ1-2 | TRBV6-6 | CASSYAQGAVGYTF | TGTGCCAGCAGTTACGCCCAGGGGGCGGTTGGCTACACCTTC
NA | NA | TRBJ1-5 | TRBV7-9 | CASGGIWQPQHF | TGTGCCAGCGGAGGAATCTGGCAGCCCCAGCATTTT
NA | NA | TRBJ2-7 | TRBV19 | CASSIDRENEQYF | TGTGCCAGTAGTATAGATCGAGAGAACGAGCAGTACTTC
TRBD2 | NA | TRBJ2-2 | TRBV7-8 | CASSLEIAGYTGELFF | TGTGCCAGCAGCTTAGAGATAGCGGGGTACACCGGGGAGCTGTTTTTT